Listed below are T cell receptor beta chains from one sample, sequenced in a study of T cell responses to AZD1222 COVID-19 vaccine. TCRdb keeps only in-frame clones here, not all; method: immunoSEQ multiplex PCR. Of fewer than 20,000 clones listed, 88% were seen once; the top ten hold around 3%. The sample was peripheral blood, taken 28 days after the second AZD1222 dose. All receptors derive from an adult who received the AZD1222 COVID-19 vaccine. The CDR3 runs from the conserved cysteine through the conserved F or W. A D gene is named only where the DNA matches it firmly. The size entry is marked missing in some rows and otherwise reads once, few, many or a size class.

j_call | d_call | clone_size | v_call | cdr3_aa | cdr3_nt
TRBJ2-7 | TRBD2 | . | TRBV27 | CASSLGTSGPYEQYF | TGTGCCAGCAGTTTAGGGACTAGCGGCCCCTACGAGCAGTACTTC
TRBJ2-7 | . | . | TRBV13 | CASSLNLNWEQYF | TGTGCCAGCAGCTTAAACCTTAATTGGGAGCAGTACTTC
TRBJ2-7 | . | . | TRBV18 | CASSDYYEQYF | TGTGCCAGCTCAGACTACTACGAGCAGTACTTC
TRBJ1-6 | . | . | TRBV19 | CASSDKPTSPLHF | TGTGCCAGTAGCGACAAACCGACTTCACCCCTCCACTTT
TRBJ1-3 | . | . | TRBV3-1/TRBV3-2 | CASSQEVKSGNTIYF | TGTGCCAGCAGCCAAGAGGTGAAGAGTGGAAACACCATATATTTT
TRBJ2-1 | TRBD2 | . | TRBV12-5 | CASARHSGGVSYNEQFF | TGTGCTAGTGCCAGACATAGCGGGGGGGTCTCCTACAATGAGCAGTTCTTC
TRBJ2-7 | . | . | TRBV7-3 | CASSADPYEQYF | TGTGCCAGCAGCGCCGACCCCTACGAGCAGTACTTC
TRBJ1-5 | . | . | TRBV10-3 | CAISESRQGNQPQHF | TGTGCCATCAGTGAGTCGCGGCAGGGCAATCAGCCCCAGCATTTT
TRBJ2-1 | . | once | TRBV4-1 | CASSQGPYNEQFF | TGCGCCAGCAGCCAAGGTCCATACAATGAGCAGTTCTTC
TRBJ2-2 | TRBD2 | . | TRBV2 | CASTRRASGSGTGELFF | TGTGCCAGCACTCGAAGGGCTAGCGGGAGTGGGACCGGGGAGCTGTTTTTT
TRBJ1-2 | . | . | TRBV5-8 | CASSLASDYGYTF | TGTGCCAGCAGCTTGGCCTCAGACTATGGCTACACCTTC
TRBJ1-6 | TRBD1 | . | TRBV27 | CASSLSRGQGARDSPLHF | TGTGCCAGCAGTTTAAGTAGGGGACAGGGGGCTCGGGATTCACCCCTCCACTTT
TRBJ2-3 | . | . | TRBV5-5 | CASSPAGPRTDTQYF | TGTGCCAGCAGCCCTGCGGGTCCTCGAACAGATACGCAGTATTTT
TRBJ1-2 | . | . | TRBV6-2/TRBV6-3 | CASSKEGYGYTF | TGTGCCAGCAGTAAGGAGGGATACGGCTACACCTTC
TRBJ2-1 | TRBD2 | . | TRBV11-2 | CASSSPGLAGYEQFF | TGTGCCAGCAGCTCCCCGGGACTAGCGGGATATGAGCAGTTCTTC
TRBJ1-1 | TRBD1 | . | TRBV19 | CASSPRTGGNTEAFF | TGTGCCAGTAGTCCGAGGACAGGGGGCAACACTGAAGCTTTCTTT
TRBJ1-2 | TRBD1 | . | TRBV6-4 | CASSSSPGGRDGYTF | TGTGCCAGCAGTTCCTCTCCAGGGGGCAGGGATGGCTACACCTTC
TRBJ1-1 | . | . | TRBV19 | CATQRAGRMNTEAFF | TGTGCCACCCAGCGGGCAGGACGCATGAACACTGAAGCTTTCTTT
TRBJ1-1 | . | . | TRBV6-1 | CASSEGSMNTEAFF | TGTGCCAGCAGTGAAGGATCGATGAACACTGAAGCTTTCTTT
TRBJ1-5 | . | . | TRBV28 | CASRSIAGDQPQHF | TGTGCCAGCCGATCGATCGCTGGGGATCAGCCCCAGCATTTT
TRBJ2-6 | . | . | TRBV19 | CASRNSGANVLTF | TGTGCCAGCCGCAACTCTGGGGCCAACGTCCTGACTTTC
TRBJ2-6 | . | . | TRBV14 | CASRSLHSGANVLTF | TGTGCCAGCAGATCCCTCCACTCTGGGGCCAACGTCCTGACTTTC
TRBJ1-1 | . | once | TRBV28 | CASTGPTNTEAFF | TGTGCCAGCACGGGGCCCACGAACACTGAAGCTTTCTTT
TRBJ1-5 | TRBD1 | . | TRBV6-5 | CAAMEGANQPQHF | TGTGCCGCGATGGAGGGGGCCAATCAGCCCCAGCATTTT
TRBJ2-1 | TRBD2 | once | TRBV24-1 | CATSDPKGGTQAKHNEQFF | TGTGCCACCAGTGATCCGAAGGGAGGGACTCAGGCGAAGCACAATGAGCAGTTCTTC
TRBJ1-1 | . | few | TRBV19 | CASSPTQNTEAFF | TGTGCCAGTAGCCCTACACAAAACACTGAAGCTTTCTTT
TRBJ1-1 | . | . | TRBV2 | CASSWSGLEAFF | TGTGCCAGCAGCTGGTCGGGTTTAGAAGCTTTCTTT
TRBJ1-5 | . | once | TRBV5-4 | CASSLGGGSNQPQHF | TGTGCCAGCAGCTTGGGCGGGGGAAGCAATCAGCCCCAGCATTTT
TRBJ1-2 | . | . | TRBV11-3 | CASSLDLLYGYTF | TGTGCCAGCAGCTTAGATCTGTTGTATGGCTACACCTTC
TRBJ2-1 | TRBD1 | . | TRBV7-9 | CASSSGQGFRLTYNEQFF | TGTGCCAGCAGCTCGGGACAGGGGTTCCGGCTAACCTACAATGAGCAGTTCTTC
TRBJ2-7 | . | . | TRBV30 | CAWSVLPAPEQYF | TGTGCCTGGAGCGTGCTACCAGCCCCCGAGCAGTACTTC
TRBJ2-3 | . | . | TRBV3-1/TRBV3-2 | CASSPHGAGADTDTQYF | TGTGCCAGCAGCCCGCATGGGGCGGGGGCTGACACAGATACGCAGTATTTT
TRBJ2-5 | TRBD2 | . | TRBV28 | CASNPGVAGVSQYF | TGTGCCAGCAACCCGGGGGTAGCGGGAGTATCCCAGTACTTC
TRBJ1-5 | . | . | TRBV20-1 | CSASRTDPQPQHF | TGCAGTGCTAGTAGGACAGACCCTCAGCCCCAGCATTTT
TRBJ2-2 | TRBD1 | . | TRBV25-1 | CASRHRGEFAGELFF | TGTGCCAGCAGGCACAGGGGGGAGTTCGCCGGGGAGCTGTTTTTT
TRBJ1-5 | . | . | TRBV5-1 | CASSLVGNQPQHF | TGCGCCAGCAGCTTGGTAGGCAATCAGCCCCAGCATTTT
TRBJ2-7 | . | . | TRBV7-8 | CASSSRDSYEQYF | TGTGCCAGCAGCTCCCGTGATTCCTACGAGCAGTACTTC
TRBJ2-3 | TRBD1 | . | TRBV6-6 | CASSYGDRANTQYF | TGTGCCAGCAGTTACGGGGACAGGGCGAATACGCAGTATTTT
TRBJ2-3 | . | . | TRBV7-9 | CASSLWGATDTQYF | TGTGCCAGCAGCTTATGGGGGGCCACAGATACGCAGTATTTT
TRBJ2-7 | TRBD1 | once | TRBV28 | CASSRSGTGSYEQYF | TGTGCCAGCAGCCGGAGCGGGACAGGGTCCTACGAGCAGTACTTC
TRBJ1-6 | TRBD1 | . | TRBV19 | CASTKGQGGNSPLHF | TGTGCCAGTACTAAAGGACAGGGAGGGAATTCACCCCTCCACTTT
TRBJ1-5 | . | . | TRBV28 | CASSFRGGGNQPQHF | TGTGCCAGCAGTTTCCGGGGGGGAGGTAATCAGCCCCAGCATTTT